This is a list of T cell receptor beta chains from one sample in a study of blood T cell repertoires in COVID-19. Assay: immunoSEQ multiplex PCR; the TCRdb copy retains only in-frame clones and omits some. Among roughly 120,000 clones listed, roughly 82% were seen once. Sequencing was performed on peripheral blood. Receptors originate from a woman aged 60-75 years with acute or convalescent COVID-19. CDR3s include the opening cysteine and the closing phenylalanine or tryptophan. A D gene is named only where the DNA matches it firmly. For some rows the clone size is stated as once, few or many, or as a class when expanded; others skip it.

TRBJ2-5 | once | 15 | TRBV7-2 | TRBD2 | CASSASGTYQETQYF | TGTGCCAGCAGCGCTAGCGGGACGTACCAAGAGACCCAGTACTTC
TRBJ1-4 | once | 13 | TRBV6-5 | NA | CASRQGPNEKLFF | TGTGCCAGCAGACAGGGCCCTAATGAAAAACTGTTTTTT
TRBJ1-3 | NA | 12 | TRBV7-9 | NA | CASGAVRNTIYF | TGTGCCAGCGGCGCGGTCCGAAACACCATATATTTT
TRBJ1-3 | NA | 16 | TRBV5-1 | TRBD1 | CASSFARQGPGNTIYF | TGCGCCAGCAGCTTCGCCCGACAGGGACCTGGAAACACCATATATTTT
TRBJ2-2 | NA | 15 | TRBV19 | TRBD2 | CASSILAGLGGELFF | TGTGCCAGTAGTATTCTAGCGGGGCTCGGCGGGGAGCTGTTTTTT
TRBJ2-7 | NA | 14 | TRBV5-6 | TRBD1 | CASSLRQGWIEQYF | TGTGCCAGCAGCTTACGACAGGGGTGGATCGAGCAGTACTTC
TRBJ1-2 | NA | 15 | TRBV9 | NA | CASSDGQSTNYGYTF | TGTGCCAGCAGCGATGGACAGTCTACTAACTATGGCTACACCTTC
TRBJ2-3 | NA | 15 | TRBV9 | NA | CASSVVPSQADTQYF | TGTGCCAGCAGCGTGGTGCCTAGCCAGGCAGATACGCAGTATTTT
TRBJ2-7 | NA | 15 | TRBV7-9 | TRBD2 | CASSFRGGIPYEQYF | TGTGCCAGCAGCTTCCGCGGGGGGATCCCCTACGAGCAGTACTTC
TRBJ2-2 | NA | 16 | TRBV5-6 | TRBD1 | CASTLQGAPNTGELFF | TGTGCCAGCACCTTACAGGGGGCCCCGAACACCGGGGAGCTGTTTTTT
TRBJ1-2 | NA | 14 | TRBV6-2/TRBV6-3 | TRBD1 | CASSYSTGQNGYTF | TGTGCCAGCAGTTACTCGACAGGGCAAAATGGCTACACCTTC
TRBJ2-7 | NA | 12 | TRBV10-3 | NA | CAISSITYEQYF | TGTGCCATCAGTAGCATCACCTACGAGCAGTACTTC
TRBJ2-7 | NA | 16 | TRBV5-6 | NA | CASSLARGTPSYEQYF | TGTGCCAGCAGCTTGGCCCGCGGGACGCCATCCTACGAGCAGTACTTC
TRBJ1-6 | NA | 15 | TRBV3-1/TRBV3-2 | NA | CASSQEVVGDPPLHF | TGTGCCAGCAGCCAAGAGGTCGTAGGGGATCCACCCCTCCACTTT
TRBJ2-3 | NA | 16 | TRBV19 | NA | CASTRRGLSNTDTQYF | TGTGCCAGTACCCGCCGGGGATTATCCAACACAGATACGCAGTATTTT
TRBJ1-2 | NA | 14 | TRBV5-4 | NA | CASSGEQGFYGYTF | TGTGCCAGCAGCGGGGAACAGGGTTTCTATGGCTACACCTTC
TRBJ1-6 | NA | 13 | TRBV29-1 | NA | CSAGETANSPLHF | TGCAGCGCGGGGGAGACGGCCAATTCACCCCTCCACTTT
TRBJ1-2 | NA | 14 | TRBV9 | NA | CASSKEWPVDGYTF | TGTGCCAGCAGTAAGGAGTGGCCCGTGGATGGCTACACCTTC
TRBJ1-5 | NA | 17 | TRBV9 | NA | CASSVATGKGGDQPQHF | TGTGCCAGCAGCGTAGCTACGGGGAAAGGCGGGGATCAGCCCCAGCATTTT
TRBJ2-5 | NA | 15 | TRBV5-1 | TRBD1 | CASSLHGTVQETQYF | TGCGCCAGCAGCTTGCACGGGACAGTGCAAGAGACCCAGTACTTC